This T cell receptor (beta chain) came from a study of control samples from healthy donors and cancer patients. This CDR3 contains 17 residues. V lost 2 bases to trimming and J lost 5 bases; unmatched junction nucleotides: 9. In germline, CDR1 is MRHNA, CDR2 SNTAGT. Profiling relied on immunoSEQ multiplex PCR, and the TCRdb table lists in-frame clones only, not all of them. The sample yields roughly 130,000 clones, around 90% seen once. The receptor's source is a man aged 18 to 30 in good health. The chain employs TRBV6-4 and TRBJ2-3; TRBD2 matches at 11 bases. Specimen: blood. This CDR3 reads CASSDPVTSGGGDTQYF. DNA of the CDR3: TGTGCCAGCAGTGACCCTGTTACTAGCGGGGGTGGAGATACGCAGTATTTT.